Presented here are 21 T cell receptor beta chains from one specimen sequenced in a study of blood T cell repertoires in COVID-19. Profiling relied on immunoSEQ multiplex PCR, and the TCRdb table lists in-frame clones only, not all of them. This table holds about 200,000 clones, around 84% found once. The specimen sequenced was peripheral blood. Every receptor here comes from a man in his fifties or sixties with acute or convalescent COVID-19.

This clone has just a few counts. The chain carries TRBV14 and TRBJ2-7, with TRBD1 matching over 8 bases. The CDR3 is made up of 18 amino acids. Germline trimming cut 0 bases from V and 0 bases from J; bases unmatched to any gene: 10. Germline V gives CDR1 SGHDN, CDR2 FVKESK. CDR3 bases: TGTGCCAGCAGCCAAGAGGGGAGTGGCAGGGGGCGCTCCTACGAGCAGTACTTC. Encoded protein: CASSQEGSGRGRSYEQYF.

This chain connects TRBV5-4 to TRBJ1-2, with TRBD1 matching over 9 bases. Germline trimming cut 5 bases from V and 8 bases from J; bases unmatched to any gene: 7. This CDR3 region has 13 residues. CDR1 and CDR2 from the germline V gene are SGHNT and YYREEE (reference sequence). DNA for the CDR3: TGTGCCAGCAGGGGGGGACAGGGTGGCGGCTACACCTTC. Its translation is CASRGGQGGGYTF.

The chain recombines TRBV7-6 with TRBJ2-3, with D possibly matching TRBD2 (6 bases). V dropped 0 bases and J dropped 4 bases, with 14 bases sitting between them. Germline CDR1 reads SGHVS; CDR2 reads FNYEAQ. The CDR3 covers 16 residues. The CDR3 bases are TGTGCCAGCAGCTTAGCGGGGACTTATACCGCAGATACGCAGTATTTT. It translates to CASSLAGTYTADTQYF.

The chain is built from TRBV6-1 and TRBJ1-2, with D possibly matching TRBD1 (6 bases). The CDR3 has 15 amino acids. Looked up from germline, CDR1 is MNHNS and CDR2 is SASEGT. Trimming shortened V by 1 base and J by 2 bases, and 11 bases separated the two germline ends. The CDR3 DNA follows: TGTGCCAGCAGTGAAGGAGGTACAGGGAACTATGGCTACACCTTC. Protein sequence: CASSEGGTGNYGYTF.

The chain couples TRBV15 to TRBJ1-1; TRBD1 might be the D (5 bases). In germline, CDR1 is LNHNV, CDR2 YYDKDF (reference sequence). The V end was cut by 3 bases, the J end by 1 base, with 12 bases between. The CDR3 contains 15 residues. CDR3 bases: TGTGCCACCAGCAGGGGAGGGGCAAGGAACACTGAAGCTTTCTTT. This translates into CATSRGGARNTEAFF.

The CDR3 loop is CASSWKGESSYEQYF. In nucleotides, the CDR3 is TGTGCCAGCAGCTGGAAGGGGGAAAGCTCCTACGAGCAGTACTTC. This chain connects TRBV7-2 to TRBJ2-7, with a possible D match to TRBD1 (6 bases). The V and J ends lost 4 bases and 0 bases respectively, with 13 bases between them. The CDR3 runs 15 residues. Germline values: CDR1 SGHTA, CDR2 FQGNSA.

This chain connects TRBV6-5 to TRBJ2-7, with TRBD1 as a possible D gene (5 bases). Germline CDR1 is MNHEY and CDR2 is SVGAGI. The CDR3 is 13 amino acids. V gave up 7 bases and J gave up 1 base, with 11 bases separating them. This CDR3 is CASTPAGSYEQYF. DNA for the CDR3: TGTGCCAGCACTCCGGCAGGGTCCTACGAGCAGTACTTC.

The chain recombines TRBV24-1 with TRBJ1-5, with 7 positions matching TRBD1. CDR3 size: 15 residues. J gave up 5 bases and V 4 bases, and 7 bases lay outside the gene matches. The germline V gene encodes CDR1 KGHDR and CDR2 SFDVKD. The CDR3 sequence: CATSEAGGSDQPQHF. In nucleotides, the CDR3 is TGTGCCACCAGTGAGGCAGGGGGGTCCGATCAGCCCCAGCATTTT.

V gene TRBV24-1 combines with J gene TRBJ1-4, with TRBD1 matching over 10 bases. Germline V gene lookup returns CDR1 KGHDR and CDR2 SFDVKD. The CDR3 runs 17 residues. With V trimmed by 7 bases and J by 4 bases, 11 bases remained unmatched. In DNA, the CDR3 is TGTGCCACCAGGACCCTTCGGGACAGGGGATTTAATGAAAAACTGTTTTTT. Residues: CATRTLRDRGFNEKLFF.

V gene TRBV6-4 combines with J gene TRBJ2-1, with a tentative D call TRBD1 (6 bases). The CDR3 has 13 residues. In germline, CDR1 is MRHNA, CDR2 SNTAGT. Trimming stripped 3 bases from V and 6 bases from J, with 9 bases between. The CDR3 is CASSDSGVNEQFF. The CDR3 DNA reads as TGTGCCAGCAGTGATTCAGGGGTCAATGAGCAGTTCTTC.

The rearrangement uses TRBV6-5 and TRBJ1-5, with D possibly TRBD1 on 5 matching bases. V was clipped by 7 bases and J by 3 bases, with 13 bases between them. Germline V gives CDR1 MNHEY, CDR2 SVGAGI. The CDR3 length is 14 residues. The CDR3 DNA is TGTGCCAGCAAAGCCGACAGCTCCAATCAGCCCCAGCATTTT. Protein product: CASKADSSNQPQHF.

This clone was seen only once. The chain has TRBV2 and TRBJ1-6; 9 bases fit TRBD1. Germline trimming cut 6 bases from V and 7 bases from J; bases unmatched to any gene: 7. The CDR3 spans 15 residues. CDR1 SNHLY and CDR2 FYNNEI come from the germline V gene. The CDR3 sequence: CASSGQGTINSPLHF. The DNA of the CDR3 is TGTGCCAGCAGCGGACAGGGGACCATAAATTCACCCCTCCACTTT.

The CDR3 sequence is CASSRDRGEKLFF. Here the CDR3 DNA reads TGCGCCAGCAGCCGGGACAGGGGCGAAAAACTGTTTTTT. The chain recombines TRBV5-1 with TRBJ1-4; 10 positions match TRBD1. Trimming removed 4 bases from V and 8 bases from J; junction bases left unmatched: 2. This CDR3 comprises 13 residues. Germline CDR1 and CDR2: SGHRS and YFSETQ.

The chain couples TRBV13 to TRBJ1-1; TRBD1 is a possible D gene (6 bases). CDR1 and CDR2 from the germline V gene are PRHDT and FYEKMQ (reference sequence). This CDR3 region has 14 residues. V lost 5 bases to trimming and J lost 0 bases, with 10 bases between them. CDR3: CASSIRDMNTEAFF. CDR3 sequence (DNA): TGTGCCAGCAGCATACGGGACATGAACACTGAAGCTTTCTTT.

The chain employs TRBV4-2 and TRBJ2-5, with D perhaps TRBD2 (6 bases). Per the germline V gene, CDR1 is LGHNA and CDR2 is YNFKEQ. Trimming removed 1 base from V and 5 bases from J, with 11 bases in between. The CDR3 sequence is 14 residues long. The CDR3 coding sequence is TGTGCCAGCAGCCAAGGACTAGAGGAGGAGACCCAGTACTTC. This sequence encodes CASSQGLEEETQYF.

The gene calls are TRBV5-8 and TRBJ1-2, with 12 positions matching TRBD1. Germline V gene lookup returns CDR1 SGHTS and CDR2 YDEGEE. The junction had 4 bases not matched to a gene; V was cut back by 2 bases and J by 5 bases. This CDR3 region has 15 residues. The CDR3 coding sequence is TGTGCCAGCAGCTTCGGGACAGGGGGCGGATATGGCTACACCTTC. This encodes CASSFGTGGGYGYTF.

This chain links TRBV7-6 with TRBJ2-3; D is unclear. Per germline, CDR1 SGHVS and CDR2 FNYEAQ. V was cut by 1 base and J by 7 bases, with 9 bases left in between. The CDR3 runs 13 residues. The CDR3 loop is CASSLDIEHTQYF. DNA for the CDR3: TGTGCCAGCAGCTTAGATATAGAACATACGCAGTATTTT.

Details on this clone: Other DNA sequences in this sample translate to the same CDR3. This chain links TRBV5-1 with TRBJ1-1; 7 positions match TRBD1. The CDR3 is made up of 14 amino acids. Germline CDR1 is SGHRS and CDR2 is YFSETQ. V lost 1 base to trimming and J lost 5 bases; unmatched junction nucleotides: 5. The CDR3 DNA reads TGCGCCAGCAGCTTGCGCCAGGGGGGAACTGAAGCTTTCTTT. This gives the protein CASSLRQGGTEAFF.

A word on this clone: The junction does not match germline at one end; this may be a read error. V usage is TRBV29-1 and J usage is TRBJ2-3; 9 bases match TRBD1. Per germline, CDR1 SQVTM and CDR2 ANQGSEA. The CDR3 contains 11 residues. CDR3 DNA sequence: TGCAGCGTTGAGTGGAGGACAGGGGAGGAATTT. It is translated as CSVEWRTGEEF.

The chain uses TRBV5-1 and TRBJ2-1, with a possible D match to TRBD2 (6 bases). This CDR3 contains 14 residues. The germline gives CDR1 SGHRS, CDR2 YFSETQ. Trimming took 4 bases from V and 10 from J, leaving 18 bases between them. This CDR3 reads CASSTEHPGEEQFF. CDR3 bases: TGCGCCAGCAGCACCGAACATCCGGGGGAGGAGCAGTTCTTC.

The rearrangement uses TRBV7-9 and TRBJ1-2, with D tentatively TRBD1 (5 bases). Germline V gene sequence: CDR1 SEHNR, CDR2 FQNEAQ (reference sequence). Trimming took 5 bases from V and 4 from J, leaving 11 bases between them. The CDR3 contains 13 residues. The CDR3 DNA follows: TGTGCCAGCAGCCCCGACAGTTTCTATGGCTACACCTTC. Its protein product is CASSPDSFYGYTF.